This T cell receptor (beta chain) was profiled in a study of CD8+CD57+ T cells in acquired aplastic anemia. Across the whole study: Recorded DNA amounts for sorted CD4+ and CD8+ cells had an average of about 3 ug.

Germline V gene sequence: CDR1 SGHDN, CDR2 FVKESK. CDR3 length equals 15 residues. V lost 1 base to trimming and J lost 5 bases; unmatched junction nucleotides: 7. By flow cytometry, patients selected for sequencing had shown an expansion of CD8+CD57+ cells. Receipt of therapy had not occurred in any patient by the time of blood sampling. With regard to this clonotype: The target antigen is unknown.

Overall study findings and caveats: Twenty-nine sequences, all CD8+ CDR3, were shared between patients and controls.

The TCR beta profiling, which covered VDJ combination and CDR3 sequence, was carried out using genomic DNA as the template. TCRdb analysed the reads with MiXCR anew, one entry per CDR3 protein. Altogether about 200,000 distinct CDR3 sequences are present, around three fifths being singletons, with the ten largest covering roughly 62%. The receptor's source is a human donor with aplastic anemia. The V gene is TRBV14, the J gene TRBJ1-1; 7 bases align to TRBD1. Material: sorted CD4+, CD8+, or CD8+CD57+ T cells (not recorded which) from PBMCs. The CDR3 DNA sequence: TGTGCCAGCAGCCAAGTTCGACAGGGTGAGACTGAAGCTTTCTTT. This sequence encodes CASSQVRQGETEAFF. The full variable domain, in which reference TRBV14 and TRBJ1-1 provide the parts outside the CDR3, is EAGVTQFPSHSVIEKGQTVTLRCDPISGHDNLYWYRRVMGKEIKFLLHFVKESKQDESGMPNNRFLAERTGGTYSTLKVQPAELEDSGVYFCASSQVRQGETEAFFGQGTRLTVV.